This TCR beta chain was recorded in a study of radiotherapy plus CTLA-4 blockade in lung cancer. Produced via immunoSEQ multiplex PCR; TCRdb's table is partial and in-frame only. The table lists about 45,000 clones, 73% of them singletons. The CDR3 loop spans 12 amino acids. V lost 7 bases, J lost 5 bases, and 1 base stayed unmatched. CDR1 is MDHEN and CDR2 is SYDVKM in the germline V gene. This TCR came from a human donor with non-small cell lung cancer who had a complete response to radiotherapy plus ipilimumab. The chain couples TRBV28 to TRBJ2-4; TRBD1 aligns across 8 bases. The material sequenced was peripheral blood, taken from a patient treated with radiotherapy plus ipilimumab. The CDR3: CASTDRENIQYF. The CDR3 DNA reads TGTGCCAGCACGGACAGGGAAAACATTCAGTACTTC. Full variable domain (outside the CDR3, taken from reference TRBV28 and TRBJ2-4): DVKVTQSSRYLVKRTGEKVFLECVQDMDHENMFWYRQDPGLGLRLIYFSYDVKMKEKGDIPEGYSVSREKKERFSLILESASTNQTSMYLCASTDRENIQYFGAGTRLSVL.